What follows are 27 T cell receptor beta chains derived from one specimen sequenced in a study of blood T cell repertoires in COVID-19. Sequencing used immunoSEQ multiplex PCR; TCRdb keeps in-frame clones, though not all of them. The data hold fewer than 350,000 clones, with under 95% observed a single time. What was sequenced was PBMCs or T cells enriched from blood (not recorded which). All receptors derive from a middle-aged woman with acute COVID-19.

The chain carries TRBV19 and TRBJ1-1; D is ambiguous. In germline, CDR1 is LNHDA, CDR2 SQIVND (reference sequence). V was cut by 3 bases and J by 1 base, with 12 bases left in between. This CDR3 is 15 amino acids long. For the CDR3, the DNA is TGTGCCAGTAGTATCCCCGGAGGGCGGAACACTGAAGCTTTCTTT. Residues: CASSIPGGRNTEAFF.

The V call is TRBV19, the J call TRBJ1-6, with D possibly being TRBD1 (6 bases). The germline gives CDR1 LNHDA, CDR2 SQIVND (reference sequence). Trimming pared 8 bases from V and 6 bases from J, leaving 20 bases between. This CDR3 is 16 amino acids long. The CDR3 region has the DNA TGTGCCAGTGGCGCCCGTCACAGGGCCCCTAATTCACCCCTCCACTTT. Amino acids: CASGARHRAPNSPLHF.

The CDR3 nucleotides are TGTGCCAGCAGCCGGACAGGGCCCTCCTACGAGCAGTACTTC. It yields the protein CASSRTGPSYEQYF. The chain employs TRBV6-5 and TRBJ2-7; TRBD1 aligns across 8 bases. V lost 6 bases to trimming and J lost 0 bases; unmatched junction nucleotides: 4. CDR1 and CDR2 (germline): MNHEY, SVGAGI. The length of the CDR3 is 14 residues.

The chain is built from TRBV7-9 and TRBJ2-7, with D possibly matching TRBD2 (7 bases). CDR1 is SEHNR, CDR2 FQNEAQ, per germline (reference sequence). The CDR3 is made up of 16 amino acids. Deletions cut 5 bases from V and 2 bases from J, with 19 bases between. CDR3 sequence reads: CASSPRLPGGTYEQYF. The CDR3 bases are TGTGCCAGCAGCCCCCGACTTCCGGGGGGCACCTACGAGCAGTACTTC. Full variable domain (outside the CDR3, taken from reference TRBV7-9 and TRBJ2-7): DTGVSQNPRHKITKRGQNVTFRCDPISEHNRLYWYRQTLGQGPEFLTYFQNEAQLEKSRLLSDRFSAERPKGSFSTLEIQRTEQGDSAMYLCASSPRLPGGTYEQYFGPGTRLTVT.

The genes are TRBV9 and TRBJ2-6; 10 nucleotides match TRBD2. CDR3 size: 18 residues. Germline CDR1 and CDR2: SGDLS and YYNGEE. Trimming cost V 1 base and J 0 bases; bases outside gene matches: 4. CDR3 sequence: CASSVTSGVVSGANVLTF. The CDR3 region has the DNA TGTGCCAGCAGCGTAACTAGCGGGGTGGTCTCTGGGGCCAACGTCCTGACTTTC.

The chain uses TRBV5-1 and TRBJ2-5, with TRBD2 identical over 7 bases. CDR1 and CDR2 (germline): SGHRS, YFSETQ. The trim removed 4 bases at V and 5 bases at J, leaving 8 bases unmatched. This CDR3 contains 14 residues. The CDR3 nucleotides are TGCGCCAGCAGCGCTAGCGGAGGGAGGGAGACCCAGTACTTC. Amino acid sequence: CASSASGGRETQYF.

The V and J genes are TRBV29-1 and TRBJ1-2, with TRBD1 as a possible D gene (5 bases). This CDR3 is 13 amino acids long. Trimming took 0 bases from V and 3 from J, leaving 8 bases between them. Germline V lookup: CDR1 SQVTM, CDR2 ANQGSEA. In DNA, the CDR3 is TGCAGCGTTGAAGAAGACAGTTACTATGGCTACACCTTC. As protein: CSVEEDSYYGYTF.

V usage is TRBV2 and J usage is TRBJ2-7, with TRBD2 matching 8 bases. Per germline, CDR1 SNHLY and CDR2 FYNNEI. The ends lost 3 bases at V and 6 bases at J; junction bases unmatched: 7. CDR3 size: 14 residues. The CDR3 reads CASSEAGGQGEQYF. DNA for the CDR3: TGTGCCAGCAGTGAGGCGGGAGGCCAAGGCGAGCAGTACTTC.

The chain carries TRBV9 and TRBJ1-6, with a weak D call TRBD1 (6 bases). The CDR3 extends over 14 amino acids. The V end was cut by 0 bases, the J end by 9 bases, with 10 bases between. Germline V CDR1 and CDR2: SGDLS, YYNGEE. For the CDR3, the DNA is TGTGCCAGCAGCGTAGTGCCAGGGGTTTCACCCCTCCACTTT. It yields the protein CASSVVPGVSPLHF.

CDR3 loop: CAISPTGRNEKLFF. Written as DNA, the CDR3 is TGTGCCATCAGCCCGACAGGGAGGAATGAAAAACTGTTTTTT. This chain connects TRBV10-3 to TRBJ1-4, with 7 bases matching TRBD1. CDR3 length: 14 amino acids. V trimming: 6 bases; J trimming: 5 bases; junction bases outside the gene matches: 6. Germline V CDR1 and CDR2: ENHRY, SYGVKD.

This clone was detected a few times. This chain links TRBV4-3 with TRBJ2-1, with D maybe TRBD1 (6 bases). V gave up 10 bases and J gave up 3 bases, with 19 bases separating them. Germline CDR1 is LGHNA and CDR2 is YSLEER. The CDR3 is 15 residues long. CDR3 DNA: TGCGCCACCAGAGGTTACAGGGTAGGCTACAATGAGCAGTTCTTC. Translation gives CATRGYRVGYNEQFF.

The CDR3 sequence: CASSPHRTGNEQFF. The CDR3 DNA is TGTGCCAGCAGCCCACACCGGACAGGGAATGAGCAGTTCTTC. The chain has TRBV7-7 and TRBJ2-1; 8 nucleotides align to TRBD1. This CDR3 is built from 14 residues. V lost 5 bases and J lost 7; bases outside the gene matches: 7. Germline V gives CDR1 SSHAT, CDR2 FNYEAQ (reference sequence).

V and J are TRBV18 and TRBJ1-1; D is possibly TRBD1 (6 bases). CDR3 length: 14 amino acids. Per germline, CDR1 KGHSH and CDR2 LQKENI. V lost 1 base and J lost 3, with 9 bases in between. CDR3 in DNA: TGTGCCAGCTCACCACAGGGGGTTGACACTGAAGCTTTCTTT. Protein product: CASSPQGVDTEAFF.

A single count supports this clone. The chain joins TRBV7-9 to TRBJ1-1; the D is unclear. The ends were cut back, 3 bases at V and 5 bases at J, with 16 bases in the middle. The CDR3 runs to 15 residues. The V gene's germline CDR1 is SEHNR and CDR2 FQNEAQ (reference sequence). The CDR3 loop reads CASSFDGIPRTEAFF. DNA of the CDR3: TGTGCCAGCAGCTTTGACGGGATCCCCAGGACTGAAGCTTTCTTT. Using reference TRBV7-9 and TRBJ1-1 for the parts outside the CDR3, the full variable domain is DTGVSQNPRHKITKRGQNVTFRCDPISEHNRLYWYRQTLGQGPEFLTYFQNEAQLEKSRLLSDRFSAERPKGSFSTLEIQRTEQGDSAMYLCASSFDGIPRTEAFFGQGTRLTVV.

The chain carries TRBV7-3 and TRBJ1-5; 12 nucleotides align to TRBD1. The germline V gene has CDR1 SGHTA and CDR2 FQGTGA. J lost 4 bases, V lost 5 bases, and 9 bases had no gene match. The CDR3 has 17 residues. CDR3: CASSPRDRGPQNQPQHF. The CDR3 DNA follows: TGTGCCAGCAGCCCCCGGGACAGGGGGCCTCAGAATCAGCCCCAGCATTTT.

The CDR3 DNA reads as TGTGCCAGTAGTGTACAGGTTCTCTATGGCTACACCTTC. Amino acid sequence: CASSVQVLYGYTF. This chain connects TRBV19 to TRBJ1-2; perhaps TRBD1 as D (5 bases). This CDR3 spans 13 amino acids. Deletions cut 5 bases from V and 4 bases from J, with 11 bases between. CDR1 is LNHDA and CDR2 is SQIVND in the germline V gene (reference sequence).

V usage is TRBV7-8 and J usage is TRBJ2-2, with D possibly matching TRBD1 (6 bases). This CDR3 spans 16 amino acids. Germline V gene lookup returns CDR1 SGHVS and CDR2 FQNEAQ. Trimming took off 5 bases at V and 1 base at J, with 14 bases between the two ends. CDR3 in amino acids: CASSLRGTLNTGELFF. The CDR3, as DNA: TGTGCCAGCAGCCTAAGAGGGACACTGAACACCGGGGAGCTGTTTTTT. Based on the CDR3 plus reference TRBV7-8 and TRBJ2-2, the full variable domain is GAGVSQSPRYKVAKRGQDVALRCDPISGHVSLFWYQQALGQGPEFLTYFQNEAQLDKSGLPSDRFFAERPEGSVSTLKIQRTQQEDSAVYLCASSLRGTLNTGELFFGEGSRLTVL.

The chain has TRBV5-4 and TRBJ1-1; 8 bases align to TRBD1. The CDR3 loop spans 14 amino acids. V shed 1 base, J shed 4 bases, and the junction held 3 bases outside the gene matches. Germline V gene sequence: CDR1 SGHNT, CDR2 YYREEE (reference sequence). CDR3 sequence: CASSLIDRGTEAFF. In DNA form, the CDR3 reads TGTGCCAGCAGCTTGATCGACAGGGGCACTGAAGCTTTCTTT.

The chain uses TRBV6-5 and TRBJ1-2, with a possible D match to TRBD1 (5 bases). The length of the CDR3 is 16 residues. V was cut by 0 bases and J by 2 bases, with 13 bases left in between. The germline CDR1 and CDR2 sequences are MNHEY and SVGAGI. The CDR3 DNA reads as TGTGCCAGCAGTTACTCGGCTACAGACAGAAACTATGGCTACACCTTC. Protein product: CASSYSATDRNYGYTF.

The CDR3 protein is CASSPRDRGHSETQYF. In nucleotides, the CDR3 is TGTGCCAGCAGCCCCCGGGACAGGGGACATTCAGAGACCCAGTACTTC. The chain couples TRBV3-1 (or the pseudogene TRBV3-2) to TRBJ2-5, with TRBD1 identical over 10 bases. V gave up 4 bases and J gave up 4 bases; unmatched junction bases: 9. The CDR3 is made up of 16 amino acids. Germline values: CDR1 LGHDT, CDR2 YNNKEL (reference sequence).

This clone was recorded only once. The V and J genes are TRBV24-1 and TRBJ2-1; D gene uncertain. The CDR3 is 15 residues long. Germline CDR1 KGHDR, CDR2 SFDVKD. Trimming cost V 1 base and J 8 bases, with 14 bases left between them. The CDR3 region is CATSDFQKVGYEQFF. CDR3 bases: TGTGCCACCAGTGATTTCCAGAAGGTGGGCTATGAGCAGTTCTTC.

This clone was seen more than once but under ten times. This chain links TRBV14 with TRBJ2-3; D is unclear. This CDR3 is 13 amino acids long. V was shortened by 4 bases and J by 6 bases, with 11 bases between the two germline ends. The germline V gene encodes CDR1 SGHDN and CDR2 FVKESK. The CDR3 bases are TGTGCCAGCAGCCGGTTGTTGAGGGATACGCAGTATTTT. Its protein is CASSRLLRDTQYF. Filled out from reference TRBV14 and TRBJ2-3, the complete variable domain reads EAGVTQFPSHSVIEKGQTVTLRCDPISGHDNLYWYRRVMGKEIKFLLHFVKESKQDESGMPNNRFLAERTGGTYSTLKVQPAELEDSGVYFCASSRLLRDTQYFGPGTRLTVL.

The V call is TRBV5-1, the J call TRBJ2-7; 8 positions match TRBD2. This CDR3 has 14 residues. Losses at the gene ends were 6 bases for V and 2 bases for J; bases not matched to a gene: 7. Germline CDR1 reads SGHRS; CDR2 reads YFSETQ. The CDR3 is CASTRGGDPYEQYF. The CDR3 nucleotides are TGCGCCAGCACCCGGGGGGGGGACCCCTACGAGCAGTACTTC. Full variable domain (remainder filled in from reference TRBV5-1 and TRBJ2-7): KAGVTQTPRYLIKTRGQQVTLSCSPISGHRSVSWYQQTPGQGLQFLFEYFSETQRNKGNFPGRFSGRQFSNSRSEMNVSTLELGDSALYLCASTRGGDPYEQYFGPGTRLTVT.

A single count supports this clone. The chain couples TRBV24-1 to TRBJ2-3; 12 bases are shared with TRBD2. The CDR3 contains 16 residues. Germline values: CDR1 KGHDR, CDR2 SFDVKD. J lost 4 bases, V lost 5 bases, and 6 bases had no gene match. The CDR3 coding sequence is TGTGCCACCAGTGGTCCTAGCGGGAGGGGACCAGATACGCAGTATTTT. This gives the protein CATSGPSGRGPDTQYF.

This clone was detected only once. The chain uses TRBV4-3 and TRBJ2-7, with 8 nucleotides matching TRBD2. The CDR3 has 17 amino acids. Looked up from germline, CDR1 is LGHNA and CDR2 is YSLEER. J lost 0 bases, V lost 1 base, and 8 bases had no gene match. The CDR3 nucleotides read TGCGCCAGCAGCCAAGGCCCCCGGGCGGGAGGCTCCTACGAGCAGTACTTC. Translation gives CASSQGPRAGGSYEQYF.

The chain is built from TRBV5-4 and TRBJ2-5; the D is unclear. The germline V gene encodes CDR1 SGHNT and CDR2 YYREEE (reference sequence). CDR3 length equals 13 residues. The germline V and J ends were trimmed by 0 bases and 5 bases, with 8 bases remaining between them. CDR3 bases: TGTGCCAGCAGCTTGGGACTCGCGGAGACCCAGTACTTC. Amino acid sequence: CASSLGLAETQYF. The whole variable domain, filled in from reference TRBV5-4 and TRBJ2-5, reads ETGVTQSPTHLIKTRGQQVTLRCSSQSGHNTVSWYQQALGQGPQFIFQYYREEENGRGNFPPRFSGLQFPNYSSELNVNALELDDSALYLCASSLGLAETQYFGPGTRLLVL.

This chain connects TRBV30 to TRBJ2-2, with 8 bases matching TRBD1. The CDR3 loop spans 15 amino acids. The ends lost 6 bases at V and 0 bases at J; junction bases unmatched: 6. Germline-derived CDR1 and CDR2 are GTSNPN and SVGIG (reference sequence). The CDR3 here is CACPRGQANTGELFF. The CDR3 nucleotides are TGTGCCTGTCCGCGGGGACAGGCGAACACCGGGGAGCTGTTTTTT.